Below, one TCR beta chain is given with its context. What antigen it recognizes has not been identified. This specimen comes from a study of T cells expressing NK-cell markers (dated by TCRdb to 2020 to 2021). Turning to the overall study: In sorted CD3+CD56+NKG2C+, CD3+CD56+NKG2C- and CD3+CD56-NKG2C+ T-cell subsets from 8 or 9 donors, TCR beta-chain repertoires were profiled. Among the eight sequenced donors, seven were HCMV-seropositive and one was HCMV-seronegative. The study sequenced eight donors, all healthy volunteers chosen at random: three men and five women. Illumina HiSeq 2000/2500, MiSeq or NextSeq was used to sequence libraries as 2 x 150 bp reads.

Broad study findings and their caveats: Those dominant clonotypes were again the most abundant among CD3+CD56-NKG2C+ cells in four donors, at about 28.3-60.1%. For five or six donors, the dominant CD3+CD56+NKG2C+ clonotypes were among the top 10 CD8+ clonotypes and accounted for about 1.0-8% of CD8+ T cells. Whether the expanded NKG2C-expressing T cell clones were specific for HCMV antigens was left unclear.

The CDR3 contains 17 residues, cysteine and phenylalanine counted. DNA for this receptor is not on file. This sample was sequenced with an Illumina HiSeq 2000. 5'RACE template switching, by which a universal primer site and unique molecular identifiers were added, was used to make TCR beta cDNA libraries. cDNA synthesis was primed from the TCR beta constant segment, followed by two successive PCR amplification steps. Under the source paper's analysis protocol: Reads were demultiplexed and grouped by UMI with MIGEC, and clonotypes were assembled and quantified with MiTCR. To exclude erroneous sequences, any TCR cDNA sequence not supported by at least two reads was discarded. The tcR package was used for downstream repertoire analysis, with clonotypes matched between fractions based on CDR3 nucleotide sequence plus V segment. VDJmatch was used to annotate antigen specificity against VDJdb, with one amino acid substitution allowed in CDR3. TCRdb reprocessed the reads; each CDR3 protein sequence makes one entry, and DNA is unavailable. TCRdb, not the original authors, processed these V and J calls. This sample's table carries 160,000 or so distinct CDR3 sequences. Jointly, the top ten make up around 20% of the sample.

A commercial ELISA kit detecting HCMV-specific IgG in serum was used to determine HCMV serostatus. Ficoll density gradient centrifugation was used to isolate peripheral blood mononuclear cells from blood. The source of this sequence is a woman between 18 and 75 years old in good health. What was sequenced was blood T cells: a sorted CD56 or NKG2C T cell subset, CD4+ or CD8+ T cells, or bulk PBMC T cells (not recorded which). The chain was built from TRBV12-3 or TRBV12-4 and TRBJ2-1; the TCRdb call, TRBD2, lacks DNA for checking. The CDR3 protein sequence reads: CASSSSRLAGVYNEQFF.